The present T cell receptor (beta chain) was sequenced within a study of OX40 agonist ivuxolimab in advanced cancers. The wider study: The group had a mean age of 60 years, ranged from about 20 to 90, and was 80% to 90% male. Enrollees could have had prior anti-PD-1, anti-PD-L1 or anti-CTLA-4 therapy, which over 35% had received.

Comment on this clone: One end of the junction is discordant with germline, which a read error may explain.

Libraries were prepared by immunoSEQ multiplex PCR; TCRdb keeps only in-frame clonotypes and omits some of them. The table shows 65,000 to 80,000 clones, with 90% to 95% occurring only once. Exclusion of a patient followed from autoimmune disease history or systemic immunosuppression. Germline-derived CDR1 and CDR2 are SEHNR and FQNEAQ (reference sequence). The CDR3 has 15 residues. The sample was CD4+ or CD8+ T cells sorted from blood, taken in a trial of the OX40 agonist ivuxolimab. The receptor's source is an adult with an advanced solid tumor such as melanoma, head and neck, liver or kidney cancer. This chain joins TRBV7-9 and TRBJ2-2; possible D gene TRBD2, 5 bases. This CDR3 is CASSFFGLKHRGAVF. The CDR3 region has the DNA TGTGCCAGCAGCTTCTTTGGGCTTAAACACCGGGGAGCTGTTTTT.